This TCR beta chain was sequenced in a study of control samples from healthy donors and cancer patients. Libraries were prepared by immunoSEQ multiplex PCR; TCRdb keeps only in-frame clonotypes and omits some of them. The data contain about 150,000 clones, approximately 94% of them seen just once; the ten biggest clones take up 5.5% to 7.5%. Trimming took off 7 bases at V and 0 bases at J, with 9 bases between the two ends. The CDR3 has 14 residues. Germline-derived CDR1 and CDR2 are MNHEY and SMNVEV (reference sequence). This receptor was identified in a man between 18 and 35 years old in good health. Sequencing was done on a sample of blood. The chain links TRBV27 to TRBJ1-4; D remains unclear. The CDR3 sequence is CASKQITTNEKLFF. As DNA, the CDR3 is TGTGCCAGCAAACAGATTACAACTAATGAAAAACTGTTTTTT.